These 3 T cell receptor beta chains came from one sample sequenced in a study of CD8+ T cells in alopecia areata. cDNA reverse transcribed from extracted RNA served as the sequencing template. Data came from immunoSEQ multiplex PCR; TCRdb stores just in-frame clones and leaves some out. The sample includes around 150,000 clones, 45% to 60% of them seen just once. The specimen was CD4+ T cells sorted from blood. These TCRs come from a human donor in good health.

This sequence joins TRBV28 and TRBJ2-5; TRBD1 aligns across 7 bases. The V segment lost 8 bases and the J segment 1 base; nucleotides outside the gene matches: 10. CDR3 length: 15 residues. Germline CDR1 MDHEN, CDR2 SYDVKM. DNA for the CDR3: TGTGCCAGCGGCCGGGACAGAGCAGCCCAAGAGACCCAGTACTTC. It is translated as CASGRDRAAQETQYF. Full variable domain (rest looked up from reference TRBV28 and TRBJ2-5): DVKVTQSSRYLVKRTGEKVFLECVQDMDHENMFWYRQDPGLGLRLIYFSYDVKMKEKGDIPEGYSVSREKKERFSLILESASTNQTSMYLCASGRDRAAQETQYFGPGTRLLVL.

The chain uses TRBV30 and TRBJ1-1; D might be TRBD1 (5 bases). Germline-derived CDR1 and CDR2 are GTSNPN and SVGIG (reference sequence). Deletions cut 2 bases from V and 7 bases from J, with 20 bases between. This CDR3 region has 15 residues. The CDR3: CAWSRGQGARFEAFF. The CDR3 region has the DNA TGTGCCTGGAGTCGTGGTCAGGGAGCCAGATTTGAAGCTTTCTTT.

This clone has just a few counts. CDR3 DNA: TGCGCCAGCACGTACAGGGCTAGAGAGACCCAGTACTTC. Encoded protein: CASTYRARETQYF. This chain joins TRBV23-1 and TRBJ2-5, with D perhaps matching TRBD1 (6 bases). TRBV23-1 is identified as an open reading frame with a role that is uncertain. CDR3 length equals 13 residues. V was shortened by 7 bases and J by 4 bases, with 13 bases between the two germline ends.